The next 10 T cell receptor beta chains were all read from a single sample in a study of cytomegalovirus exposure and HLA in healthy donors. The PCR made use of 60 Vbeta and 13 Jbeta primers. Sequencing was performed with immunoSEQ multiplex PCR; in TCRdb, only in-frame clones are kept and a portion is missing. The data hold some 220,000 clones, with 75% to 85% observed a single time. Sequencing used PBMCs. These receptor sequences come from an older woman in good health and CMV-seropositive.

The CDR3 DNA is TGTGCCAGCAGCTACCTAGCGGACCCCGACGAGCAGTACTTC. This translates into CASSYLADPDEQYF. The V gene is TRBV14, the J gene TRBJ2-7, with 7 bases identical to TRBD2. The CDR3 has 14 amino acids. CDR1 is SGHDN and CDR2 is FVKESK in the germline V gene. After removal of 5 bases from V and 5 bases from J, the junction contained 9 bases not matched to a gene.

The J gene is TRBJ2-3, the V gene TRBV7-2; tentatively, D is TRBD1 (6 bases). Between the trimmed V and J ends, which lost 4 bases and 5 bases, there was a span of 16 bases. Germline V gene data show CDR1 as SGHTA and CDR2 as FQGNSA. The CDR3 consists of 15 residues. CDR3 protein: CASSSRAGAVDTQYF. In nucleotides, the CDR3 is TGTGCCAGCAGCTCCCGGGCAGGGGCCGTAGATACGCAGTATTTT.

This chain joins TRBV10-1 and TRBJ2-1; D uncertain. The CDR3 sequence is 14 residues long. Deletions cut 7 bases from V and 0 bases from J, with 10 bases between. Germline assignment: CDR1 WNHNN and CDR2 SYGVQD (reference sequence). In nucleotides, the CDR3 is TGCGCCAGCACCTTCAAGAGCTCCTACAATGAGCAGTTCTTC. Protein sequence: CASTFKSSYNEQFF.

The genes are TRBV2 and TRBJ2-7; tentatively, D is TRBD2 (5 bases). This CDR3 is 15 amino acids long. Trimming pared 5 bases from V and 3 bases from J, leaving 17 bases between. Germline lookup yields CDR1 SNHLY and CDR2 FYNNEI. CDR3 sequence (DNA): TGTGCCAGCAGTCCATTAAACGGAGGTGTCTACGAGCAGTACTTC. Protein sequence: CASSPLNGGVYEQYF.

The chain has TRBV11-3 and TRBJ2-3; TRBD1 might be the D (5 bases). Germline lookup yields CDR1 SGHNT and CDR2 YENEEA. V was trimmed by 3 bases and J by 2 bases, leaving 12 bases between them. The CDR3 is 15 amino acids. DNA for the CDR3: TGTGCCAGCAGCTTTGATCAGGGTTCCACAGATACGCAGTATTTT. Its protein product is CASSFDQGSTDTQYF.

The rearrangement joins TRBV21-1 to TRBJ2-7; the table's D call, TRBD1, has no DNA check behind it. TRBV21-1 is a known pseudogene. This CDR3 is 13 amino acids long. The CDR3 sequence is CASRSGLVYEQYF. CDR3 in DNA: TGTGCCAGTAGGTCAGGGCTAGTCTACGAGCAGTACTTC.

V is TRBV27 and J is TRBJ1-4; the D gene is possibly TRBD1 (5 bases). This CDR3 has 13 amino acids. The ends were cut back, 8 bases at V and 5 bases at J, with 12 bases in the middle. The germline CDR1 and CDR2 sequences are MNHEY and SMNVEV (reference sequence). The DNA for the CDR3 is TGTGCCAGCGGTCGGGGGTTCAATGAAAAACTGTTTTTT. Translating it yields CASGRGFNEKLFF.

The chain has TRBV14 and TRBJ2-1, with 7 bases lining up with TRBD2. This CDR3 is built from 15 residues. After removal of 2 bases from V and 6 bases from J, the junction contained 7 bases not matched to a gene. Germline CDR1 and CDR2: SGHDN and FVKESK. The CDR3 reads CASSQPGRGVNEQFF. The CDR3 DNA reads TGTGCCAGCAGCCAACCCGGACGGGGGGTCAATGAGCAGTTCTTC.

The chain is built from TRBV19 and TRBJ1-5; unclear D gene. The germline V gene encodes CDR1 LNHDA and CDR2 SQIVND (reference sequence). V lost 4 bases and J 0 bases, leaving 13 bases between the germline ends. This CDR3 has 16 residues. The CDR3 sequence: CASSRREAGSNQPQHF. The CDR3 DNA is TGTGCCAGTAGTAGAAGGGAGGCCGGTAGCAATCAGCCCCAGCATTTT.

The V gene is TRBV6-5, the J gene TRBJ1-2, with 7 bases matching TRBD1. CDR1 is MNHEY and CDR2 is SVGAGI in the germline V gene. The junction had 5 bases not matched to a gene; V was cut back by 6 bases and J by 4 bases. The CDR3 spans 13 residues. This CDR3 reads CASSLTGTYGYTF. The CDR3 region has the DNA TGTGCCAGCAGCCTGACAGGGACCTATGGCTACACCTTC.